The rows below give T cell receptor beta chains drawn from one sample of a study of T cell responses to AZD1222 COVID-19 vaccine. Profiled with immunoSEQ multiplex PCR; TCRdb holds only in-frame clones, not every one. The profile covers about 160,000 clones, with around 92% appearing a single time and around 4.6% taken by the ten largest. The sequences come from peripheral blood, collected on day 0 of MenACWY control vaccination. These receptors were taken from an adult in good health. Each CDR3 is given with its conserved first and last residue.

CDR3 length,J gene,V gene,CDR3 protein
13,TRBJ2-1,TRBV11-3,CASAGSSYNEQFF
11,TRBJ2-1,TRBV5-6,CASSLGNEQFF
15,TRBJ2-3,TRBV27,CASKQAAASTDTQYF
17,TRBJ1-4,TRBV9,CASSVAPSEGGNEKLFF
17,TRBJ2-1,TRBV20-1,CSASVFRAAASYNEQFF
15,TRBJ2-2,TRBV7-6,CASSWGQGVTGELFF
15,TRBJ1-2,TRBV7-2,CASSLEGGLVYGYTF
16,TRBJ1-2,TRBV12-5,CASGPGTGGPNYGYTF
15,TRBJ2-2,TRBV11-2,CASTPGRVAAGELFF
15,TRBJ2-2,TRBV10-3,CAIGYWTGLTGELFF
16,TRBJ1-6,TRBV5-6,CASSSGFSSYNSPLHF
16,TRBJ2-7,TRBV11-2,CASSLASGGFPYEQYF
15,TRBJ2-5,TRBV15,CATSAAGQAQETQYF
15,TRBJ2-5,TRBV5-6,CASSLVFPDQETQYF
18,TRBJ2-2,TRBV7-2,CASSSQGAGRGVPGELFF
15,TRBJ2-7,TRBV7-9,CASSLASGAPYEQYF
11,TRBJ2-7,TRBV28,CATWNPYEQYF
15,TRBJ2-1,TRBV5-1,CASTQSEGSYNEQFF
17,TRBJ2-3,TRBV19,CASSTQGLAELGDTQYF
14,TRBJ1-5,TRBV28,CASRRGYSNQPQHF
17,TRBJ2-1,TRBV14,CASSQARGQSSYNEQFF
16,TRBJ1-2,TRBV6-6,CASSSGTGSIYYGYTF
14,TRBJ1-1,TRBV21-1,CASSKEGLNTEAFF
14,TRBJ1-2,TRBV6-5,CASSYGAGRNGYTF
18,TRBJ2-1,TRBV5-4,CASSPKRWERRPDNEQFF
13,TRBJ1-1,TRBV2,CASRRDSQGEAFF
16,TRBJ2-3,TRBV6-5,CASSYSRGIGTDTQYF
15,TRBJ2-7,TRBV7-9,CASSSGSTSSYEQYF
15,TRBJ1-5,TRBV18,CASSGQGGGNQPQHF
13,TRBJ2-1,TRBV7-2,CASSVGGPNEQFF
16,TRBJ1-6,TRBV6-5,CASSYSRSYHNSPLHF
12,TRBJ2-7,TRBV6-5,CASTLDSNEQYF
14,TRBJ2-7,TRBV11-3,CASSLGGPVYEQYF
13,TRBJ1-1,TRBV27,CASSLIPQGGAFF
15,TRBJ2-7,TRBV4-1,CASSQGATAPYEQYF
13,TRBJ1-4,TRBV4-2,CASSQDLNEKLFF
17,TRBJ2-1,TRBV5-6,CASSLGRASGRHKEQFF
15,TRBJ1-5,TRBV30,CAWSVLGTSNQPQHF
16,TRBJ2-7,TRBV7-2,CASSEGFLRGFYEQYF
17,TRBJ2-5,TRBV5-5,CASSLVGGPITLGPQYF
13,TRBJ1-2,TRBV12-3/TRBV12-4,CASSPTDNYGYTF
18,TRBJ1-6,TRBV27,CASTSGTEPGSYNSPLHF
16,TRBJ1-3,TRBV15,CATSRDGTGGSNTIYF
17,TRBJ1-5,TRBV19,CASTAGQGGEGNQPQHF
16,TRBJ2-1,TRBV3-1/TRBV3-2,CASSRSGTSGNNEQFF
11,TRBJ1-1,TRBV27,CASSSRREAFF
14,TRBJ1-6,TRBV3-1/TRBV3-2,CASNGVMFNSPLHF
10,TRBJ1-4,TRBV28,CASSDEKLFF
13,TRBJ1-2,TRBV28,CASSWGEVYGYTF